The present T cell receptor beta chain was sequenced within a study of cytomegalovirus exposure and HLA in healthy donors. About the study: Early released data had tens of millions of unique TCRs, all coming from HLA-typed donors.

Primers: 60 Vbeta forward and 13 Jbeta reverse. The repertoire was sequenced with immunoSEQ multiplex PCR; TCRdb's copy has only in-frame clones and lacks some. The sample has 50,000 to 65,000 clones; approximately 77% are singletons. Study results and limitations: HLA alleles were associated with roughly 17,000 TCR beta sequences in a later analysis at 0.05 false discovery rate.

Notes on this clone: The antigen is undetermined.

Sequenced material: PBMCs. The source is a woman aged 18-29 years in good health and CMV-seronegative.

In DNA, the CDR3 is TGTGCCAGCAGTGAATACGGGGATGGCTATAATTCACCCCTCCACTTT. This sequence encodes CASSEYGDGYNSPLHF. The V and J genes are TRBV25-1 and TRBJ1-6; D unresolved. Germline V gene data show CDR1 as MGHDK and CDR2 as SYGVNS. This CDR3 region has 16 residues. V shed 0 bases and J shed 3 bases, with 9 bases lying between them.